These 20 T cell receptor beta chains were all obtained from the same sample, sequenced in a study of cytomegalovirus exposure and HLA in healthy donors listed by TCRdb under 2017. The method was the immunoSEQ multiplex PCR assay. A mixture of 60 forward primers for TCR Vbeta segments and 13 reverse primers for TCR Jbeta segments was used in the multiplex PCR. TCRdb's version of the immuneACCESS table is confined to in-frame rearrangements and falls short of the full clone set. An unresolved V gene accounts for under half of the shortfall where checked; the remainder is of unknown origin. The sample profile shows 50,000 or so clones; about 70% of them were found once. The ten largest clones take up approximately 6.8% of the sample. Source material: PBMCs. The source of these receptors is a man aged 25 to 40 in good health and CMV-seronegative.

The chain combines TRBV19 with TRBJ1-3; TRBD1 might be the D (5 bases). The CDR3 totals 14 residues. Between the trimmed V and J ends, which lost 3 bases and 4 bases, there was a span of 10 bases. Germline values: CDR1 LNHDA, CDR2 SQIVND (reference sequence). The CDR3 loop is CASSMVQGGNTIYF. The CDR3 region has the DNA TGTGCCAGTAGTATGGTGCAGGGAGGAAACACCATATATTTT.

The V gene is TRBV5-1, the J gene TRBJ1-1; 9 nucleotides line up with TRBD1. This CDR3 is built from 16 residues. CDR1 is SGHRS, CDR2 YFSETQ, per germline. V was clipped by 4 bases and J by 5 bases; unmatched bases: 12. The CDR3 protein is CASSQQGAVEGTEAFF. As DNA, the CDR3 is TGCGCCAGCAGCCAACAGGGGGCTGTAGAGGGGACTGAAGCTTTCTTT.

The V call is TRBV5-4, the J call TRBJ2-1; TRBD2 might be the D (5 bases). CDR3 length: 15 residues. Germline lookup yields CDR1 SGHNT and CDR2 YYREEE (reference sequence). V was pared by 4 bases and J by 5 bases, with 16 bases between. This CDR3 is CASSDPQRSHNEQFF. CDR3 coding DNA: TGTGCCAGCAGCGATCCCCAGCGGTCCCACAATGAGCAGTTCTTC.

The chain employs TRBV2 and TRBJ2-2; 11 nucleotides align to TRBD2. CDR3 length equals 18 residues. The J segment lost 0 bases and the V segment lost 6 bases, leaving 9 bases of the junction unmatched. CDR1 and CDR2 from the germline V gene are SNHLY and FYNNEI. The CDR3 DNA reads as TGTGCCAGCAGGGTAACCGGACTAGCGGGCCCGAACACCGGGGAGCTGTTTTTT. It codes for CASRVTGLAGPNTGELFF.

This sequence joins TRBV4-1 and TRBJ2-7, with 8 bases identical to TRBD2. Looked up from germline, CDR1 is MGHRA and CDR2 is YSYEKL. CDR3 length: 15 amino acids. V was clipped by 1 base and J by 4 bases; unmatched bases: 6. In nucleotides, the CDR3 is TGCGCCAGCAGCCAAGCAGCGGGAGAGGTATACGAGCAGTACTTC. Its protein is CASSQAAGEVYEQYF.

This sequence joins TRBV11-3 and TRBJ1-1; D is undetermined. CDR1 and CDR2 (germline): SGHNT, YENEEA. Between the trimmed V and J ends, which lost 3 bases and 3 bases, there was a span of 8 bases. The CDR3 sequence is 13 residues long. The CDR3 DNA follows: TGTGCCAGCAGCTTTGCAGCGGACACTGAAGCTTTCTTT. The encoded protein is CASSFAADTEAFF.

V is TRBV25-1 and J is TRBJ2-5, with 7 nucleotides matching TRBD1. The CDR3 runs to 16 residues. CDR1 is MGHDK and CDR2 is SYGVNS in the germline V gene. V shed 6 bases and J 5 bases; nucleotides not matched to a gene: 15. CDR3: CASSPGTARGKETQYF. For the CDR3, the DNA is TGTGCCAGCAGCCCCGGGACAGCTCGAGGAAAGGAGACCCAGTACTTC.

V and J are TRBV2 and TRBJ2-1; TRBD1 agrees at 7 bases. With 9 bases clipped from V and 1 base from J, the junction kept 6 bases outside the gene matches. The germline gives CDR1 SNHLY, CDR2 FYNNEI. The CDR3 spans 14 residues. The CDR3 bases are TGTGCCAGACACCGGGACAGATCCTACAATGAGCAGTTCTTC. As protein: CARHRDRSYNEQFF.

This rearrangement joins TRBV7-6 to TRBJ2-7, with 8 positions matching TRBD1. CDR3 length equals 15 residues. With V trimmed by 1 base and J by 5 bases, 7 bases remained unmatched. Germline assignment: CDR1 SGHVS and CDR2 FNYEAQ. The CDR3 DNA reads TGTGCCAGCAGCTTAGGTCTTGGACAGGGACACGAGCAGTACTTC. Translated: CASSLGLGQGHEQYF.

This rearrangement joins TRBV5-8 to TRBJ1-1; the match to TRBD1 covers 11 bases. Trimming removed 4 bases from V and 7 bases from J; junction bases left unmatched: 6. This CDR3 region has 14 residues. CDR1 and CDR2 (germline): SGHTS, YDEGEE. CDR3: CASSADRGQGEAFF. The CDR3 region has the DNA TGTGCCAGCAGCGCGGACAGGGGGCAGGGTGAAGCTTTCTTT.

This clone was observed a few times. The chain carries TRBV29-1 and TRBJ1-1, with 12 bases aligning to TRBD1. The CDR3 totals 14 residues. CDR1 SQVTM and CDR2 ANQGSEA come from the germline V gene. Trimming at V came to 8 bases and at J to 0 bases, leaving 4 bases not matched to a gene. The CDR3 DNA reads as TGCAGCTTAGGGACAGGGGGCCTGAACACTGAAGCTTTCTTT. Translation: CSLGTGGLNTEAFF.

In the case of this clone: At one end the junction does not follow the germline gene, possibly because of a read error. The chain recombines TRBV2 with TRBJ1-5; maybe TRBD1 (6 bases). The CDR3 loop spans 14 amino acids. The germline V gene has CDR1 SNHLY and CDR2 FYNNEI. The CDR3 DNA reads TGTGCCAGCAGCGTACAGGGTACTAATCAGGCCCAGCATTTT. Translation: CASSVQGTNQAQHF.

The V and J genes are TRBV10-3 and TRBJ1-2; D is possibly TRBD1 (5 bases). The V and J ends lost 11 bases and 2 bases respectively, with 12 bases between them. In germline, CDR1 is ENHRY, CDR2 SYGVKD. This CDR3 comprises 12 residues. In nucleotides, the CDR3 is TGTGCCGCCAGCAGACAGAACTATGGCTACACCTTC. This codes for CAASRQNYGYTF.

The chain couples TRBV27 to TRBJ2-1, with 7 bases identical to TRBD1. Germline trimming cut 4 bases from V and 4 bases from J; bases unmatched to any gene: 4. In germline, CDR1 is MNHEY, CDR2 SMNVEV (reference sequence). The CDR3 is 14 residues long. The CDR3 coding sequence is TGTGCCAGCAGTTACCCAGGGGGTTACAATGAGCAGTTCTTC. It translates to CASSYPGGYNEQFF.

J is TRBJ2-3 and V is TRBV5-4, with 8 bases identical to TRBD2. The ends lost 3 bases at V and 5 bases at J; junction bases unmatched: 14. The germline gives CDR1 SGHNT, CDR2 YYREEE (reference sequence). The length of the CDR3 is 17 residues. CDR3 loop: CASSWPRVAGSGDTQYF. CDR3 sequence (DNA): TGTGCCAGCAGCTGGCCGAGGGTAGCGGGATCGGGAGATACGCAGTATTTT.

J is TRBJ1-3 and V is TRBV30; the D is unclear. The length of the CDR3 is 16 residues. Trimming cost V 3 bases and J 3 bases, with 18 bases left between them. Germline assignment: CDR1 GTSNPN and CDR2 SVGIG (reference sequence). The CDR3 spells CAWRPPRGRLGNTIYF. CDR3 sequence (DNA): TGTGCCTGGAGACCGCCTCGCGGCAGACTTGGAAACACCATATATTTT.

This rearrangement joins TRBV19 to TRBJ1-5, with 7 positions matching TRBD1. Germline assignment: CDR1 LNHDA and CDR2 SQIVND (reference sequence). The length of the CDR3 is 14 residues. The trim removed 11 bases at V and 3 bases at J, leaving 10 bases unmatched. DNA of the CDR3: TGTGCCCGAAGACCGGGACAGCTCAATCAGCCCCAGCATTTT. Translating it yields CARRPGQLNQPQHF. Together with reference TRBV19 and TRBJ1-5, the CDR3 gives the full variable domain: DGGITQSPKYLFRKEGQNVTLSCEQNLNHDAMYWYRQDPGQGLRLIYYSQIVNDFQKGDIAEGYSVSREKKESFPLTVTSAQKNPTAFYLCARRPGQLNQPQHFGDGTRLSIL.

The rearrangement uses TRBV27 and TRBJ1-2; possibly TRBD1 for D (5 bases). Germline V gene lookup returns CDR1 MNHEY and CDR2 SMNVEV (reference sequence). V lost 6 bases and J lost 3, with 8 bases in between. This CDR3 contains 12 residues. CDR3 amino acids: CASRGAHYGYTF. CDR3 nucleotides: TGTGCCAGCAGAGGGGCCCACTATGGCTACACCTTC.

This clone has a handful of counts. The J gene is TRBJ2-1, the V gene TRBV6-5; the D gene is possibly TRBD2 (6 bases). Trimming removed 2 bases at V and 9 bases at J, with 17 bases between. The CDR3 spans 15 residues. Looked up from germline, CDR1 is MNHEY and CDR2 is SVGAGI. The CDR3 DNA reads as TGTGCCAGCAGTTACGGCGGTGAACTAGCCACTGAGCAGTTCTTC. Protein: CASSYGGELATEQFF.

J is TRBJ2-1 and V is TRBV5-4, with D tentatively TRBD2 (5 bases). The CDR3 length is 13 residues. The V gene lost 0 bases and the J gene lost 7 bases, with 8 bases spanning the gap. From germline, CDR1 is SGHNT and CDR2 YYREEE (reference sequence). This CDR3 reads CASSLAEGNEQFF. CDR3 DNA sequence: TGTGCCAGCAGCTTGGCCGAGGGAAATGAGCAGTTCTTC.